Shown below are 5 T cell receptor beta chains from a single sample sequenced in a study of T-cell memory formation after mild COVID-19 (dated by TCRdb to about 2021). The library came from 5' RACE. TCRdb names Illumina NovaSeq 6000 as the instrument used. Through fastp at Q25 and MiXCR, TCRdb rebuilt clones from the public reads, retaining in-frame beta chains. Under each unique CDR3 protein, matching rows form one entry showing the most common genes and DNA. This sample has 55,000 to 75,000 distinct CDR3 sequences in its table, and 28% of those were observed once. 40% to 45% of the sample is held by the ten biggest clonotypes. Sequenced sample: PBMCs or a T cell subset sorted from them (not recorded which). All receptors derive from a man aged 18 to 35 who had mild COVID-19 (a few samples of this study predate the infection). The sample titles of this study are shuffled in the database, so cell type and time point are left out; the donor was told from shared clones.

CDR3: CASRTGNTDTQYF. The CDR3 region has the DNA TGTGCCAGCAGAACCGGGAACACAGATACGCAGTATTTT. The chain uses TRBV28 and TRBJ2-3; possibly TRBD2 for D (5 bases). CDR1 and CDR2 from the germline V gene are MDHEN and SYDVKM. The CDR3 is 13 amino acids. V shed 6 bases and J shed 2 bases, with 9 bases lying between them.

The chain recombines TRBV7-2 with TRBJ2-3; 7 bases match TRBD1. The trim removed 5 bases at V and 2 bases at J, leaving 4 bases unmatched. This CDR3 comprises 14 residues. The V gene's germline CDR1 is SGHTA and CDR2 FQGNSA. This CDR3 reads CASSPDRNTDTQYF. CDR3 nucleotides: TGTGCCAGCAGCCCGGACAGGAACACAGATACGCAGTATTTT.

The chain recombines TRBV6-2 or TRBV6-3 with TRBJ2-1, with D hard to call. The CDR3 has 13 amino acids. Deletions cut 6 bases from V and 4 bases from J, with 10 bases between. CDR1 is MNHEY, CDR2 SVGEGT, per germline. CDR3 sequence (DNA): TGTGCCAGCAGGCGAAGAGAATACAATGAGCAGTTCTTC. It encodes CASRRREYNEQFF.

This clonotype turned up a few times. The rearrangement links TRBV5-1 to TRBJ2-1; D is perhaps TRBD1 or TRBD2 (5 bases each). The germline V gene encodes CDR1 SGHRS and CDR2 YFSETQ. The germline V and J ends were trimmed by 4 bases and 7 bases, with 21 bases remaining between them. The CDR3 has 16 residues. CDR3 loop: CASSPTRGTSINEQFF. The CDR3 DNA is TGCGCCAGCAGCCCGACGAGGGGAACGAGTATTAATGAGCAGTTCTTC.

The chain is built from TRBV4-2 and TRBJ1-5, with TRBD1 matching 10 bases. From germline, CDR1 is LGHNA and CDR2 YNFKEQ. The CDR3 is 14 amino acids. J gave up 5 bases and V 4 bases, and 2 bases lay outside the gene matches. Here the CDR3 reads CASSPDRGHQPQHF. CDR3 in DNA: TGTGCCAGCAGCCCCGACAGGGGGCATCAGCCCCAGCATTTT.